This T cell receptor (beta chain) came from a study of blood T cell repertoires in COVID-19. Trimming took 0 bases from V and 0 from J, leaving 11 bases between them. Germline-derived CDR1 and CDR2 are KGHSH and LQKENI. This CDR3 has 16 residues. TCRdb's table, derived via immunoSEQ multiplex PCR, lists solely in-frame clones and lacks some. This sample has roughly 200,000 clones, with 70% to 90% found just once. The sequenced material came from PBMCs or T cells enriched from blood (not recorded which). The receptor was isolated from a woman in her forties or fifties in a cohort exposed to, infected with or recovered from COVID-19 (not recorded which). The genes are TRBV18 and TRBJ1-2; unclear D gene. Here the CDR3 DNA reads TGTGCCAGCTCACCACCTCAGCGGCAAGCTAACTATGGCTACACCTTC. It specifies CASSPPQRQANYGYTF.